The TCR beta chain described here comes from a study of response to subunit inactivated influenza vaccine. This clonotype was seen only a few times. Its antigen is still unknown. Findings and caveats of the study: Authors suggested that a seasonal influenza vaccination recruits few new T cells each time.

Via MiXCR, TCRdb re-called the RT-PCR reads, giving one row per CDR3 protein. The sample has under 950,000 distinct CDR3 sequences; over 20% are singletons. This CDR3 is built from 15 residues. The germline V and J ends were trimmed by 1 base and 0 bases, with 8 bases remaining between them. Germline V gene sequence: CDR1 SGHKS, CDR2 YYEKEE (reference sequence). The chain combines TRBV5-5 with TRBJ1-3; a possible D gene is TRBD1 (5 bases). The origin of this receptor is a man over 45 who received an inactivated influenza vaccine. Sequencing used PBMCs from blood, obtained more than 4 days after vaccination. CDR3 in amino acids: CASSLLGGSGNTIYF. For the CDR3, the DNA is TGTGCCAGCAGCTTGCTGGGGGGCTCTGGAAACACCATATATTTT.